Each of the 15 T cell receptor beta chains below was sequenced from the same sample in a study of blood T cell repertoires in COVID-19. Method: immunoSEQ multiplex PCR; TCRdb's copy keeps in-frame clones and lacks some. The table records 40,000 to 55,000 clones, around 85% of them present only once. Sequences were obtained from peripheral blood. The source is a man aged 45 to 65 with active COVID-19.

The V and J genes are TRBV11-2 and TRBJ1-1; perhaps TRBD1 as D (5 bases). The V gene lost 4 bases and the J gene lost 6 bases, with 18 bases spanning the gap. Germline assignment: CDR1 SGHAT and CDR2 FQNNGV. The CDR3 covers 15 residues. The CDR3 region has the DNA TGTGCCAGCAGCTATCTGGCTTGGGGGGTCGCTGAAGCTTTCTTT. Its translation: CASSYLAWGVAEAFF.

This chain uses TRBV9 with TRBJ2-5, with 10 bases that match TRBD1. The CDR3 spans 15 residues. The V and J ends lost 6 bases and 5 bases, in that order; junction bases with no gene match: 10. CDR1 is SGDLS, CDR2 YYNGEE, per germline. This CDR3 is CASTWGTGVAETQYF. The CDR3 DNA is TGTGCCAGCACCTGGGGGACAGGGGTAGCGGAGACCCAGTACTTC.

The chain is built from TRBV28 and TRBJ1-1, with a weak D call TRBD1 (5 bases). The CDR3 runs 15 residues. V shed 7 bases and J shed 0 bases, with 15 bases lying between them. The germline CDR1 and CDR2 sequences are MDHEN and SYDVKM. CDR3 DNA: TGTGCCAGCACTAAAGGGGCAGGGATGAACACTGAAGCTTTCTTT. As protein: CASTKGAGMNTEAFF.

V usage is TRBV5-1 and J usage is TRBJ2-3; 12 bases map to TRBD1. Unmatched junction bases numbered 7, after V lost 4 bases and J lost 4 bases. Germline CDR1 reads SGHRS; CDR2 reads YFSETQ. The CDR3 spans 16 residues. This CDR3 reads CASSLLGQGAADTQYF. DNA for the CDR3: TGCGCCAGCAGCCTTCTGGGACAGGGGGCCGCAGATACGCAGTATTTT.

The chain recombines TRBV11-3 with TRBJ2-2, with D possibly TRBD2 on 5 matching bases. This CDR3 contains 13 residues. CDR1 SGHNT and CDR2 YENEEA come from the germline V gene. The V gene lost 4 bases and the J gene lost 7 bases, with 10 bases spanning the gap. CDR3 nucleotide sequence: TGTGCCAGCAGCTCCTCCGGGATCGGGGAGCTGTTTTTT. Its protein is CASSSSGIGELFF.

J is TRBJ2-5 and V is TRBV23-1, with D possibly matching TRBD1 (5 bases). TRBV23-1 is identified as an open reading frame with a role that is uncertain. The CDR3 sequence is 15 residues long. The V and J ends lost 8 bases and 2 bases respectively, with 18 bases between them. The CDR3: CASPSQGRGQETQYF. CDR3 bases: TGCGCCAGCCCCTCGCAGGGTAGAGGTCAAGAGACCCAGTACTTC.

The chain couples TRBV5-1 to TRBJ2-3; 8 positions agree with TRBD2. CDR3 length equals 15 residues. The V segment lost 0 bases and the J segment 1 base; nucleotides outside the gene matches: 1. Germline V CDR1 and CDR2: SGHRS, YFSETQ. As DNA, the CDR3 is TGCGCCAGCAGCTTGGTTAGCGGGGGCACAGATACGCAGTATTTT. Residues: CASSLVSGGTDTQYF.

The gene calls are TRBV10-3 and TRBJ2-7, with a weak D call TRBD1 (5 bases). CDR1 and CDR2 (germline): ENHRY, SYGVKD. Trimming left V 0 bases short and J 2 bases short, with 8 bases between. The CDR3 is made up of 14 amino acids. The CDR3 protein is CAISESRQTYEQYF. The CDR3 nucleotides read TGTGCCATCAGTGAGTCGAGACAGACCTACGAGCAGTACTTC.

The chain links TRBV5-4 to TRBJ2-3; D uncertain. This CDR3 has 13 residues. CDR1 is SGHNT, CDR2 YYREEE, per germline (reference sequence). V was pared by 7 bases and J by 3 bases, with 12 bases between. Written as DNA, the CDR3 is TGTGCCAGCGCCTACCCCAATACAGATACGCAGTATTTT. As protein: CASAYPNTDTQYF.

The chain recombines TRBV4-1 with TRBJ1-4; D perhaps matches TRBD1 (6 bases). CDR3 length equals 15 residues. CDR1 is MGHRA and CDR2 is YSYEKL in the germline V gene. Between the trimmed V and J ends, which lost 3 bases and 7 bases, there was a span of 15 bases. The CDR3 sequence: CASSHWSRGSEKLFF. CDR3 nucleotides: TGCGCCAGCAGCCATTGGAGCAGGGGAAGTGAAAAACTGTTTTTT.

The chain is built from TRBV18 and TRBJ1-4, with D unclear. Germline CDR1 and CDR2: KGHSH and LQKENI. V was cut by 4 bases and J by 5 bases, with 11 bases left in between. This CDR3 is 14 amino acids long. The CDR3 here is CASSLKNENEKLFF. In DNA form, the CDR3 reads TGTGCCAGCTCACTGAAAAACGAGAATGAAAAACTGTTTTTT.

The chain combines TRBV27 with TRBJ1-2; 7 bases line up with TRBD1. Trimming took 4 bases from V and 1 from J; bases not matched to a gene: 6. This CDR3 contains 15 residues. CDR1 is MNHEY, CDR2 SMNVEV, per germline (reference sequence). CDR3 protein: CASSSVRGNNYGYTF. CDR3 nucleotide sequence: TGTGCCAGCAGTTCTGTCAGGGGGAATAACTATGGCTACACCTTC.

The CDR3: CASSSTGKNYEQYF. CDR3 sequence (DNA): TGTGCCAGCTCATCGACAGGGAAGAACTACGAGCAGTACTTC. The rearrangement links TRBV18 to TRBJ2-7, with 7 nucleotides matching TRBD1. Unmatched junction bases numbered 7, after V lost 5 bases and J lost 3 bases. The CDR3 extends over 14 amino acids. Germline V lookup: CDR1 KGHSH, CDR2 LQKENI.

CDR3 residues: CASSFPDRMNTEAFF. CDR3 bases: TGTGCCAGCAGTTTCCCGGACAGAATGAACACTGAAGCTTTCTTT. The V call is TRBV28, the J call TRBJ1-1, with D possibly being TRBD1 (6 bases). Germline CDR1 reads MDHEN; CDR2 reads SYDVKM. This CDR3 is 15 amino acids long. V shed 3 bases and J shed 0 bases, with 11 bases lying between them.

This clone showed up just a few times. As DNA, the CDR3 is TGTGCCAGCAGCTCACGGACAGGGCACTACGAGCAGTACTTC. Translated, it gives CASSSRTGHYEQYF. The chain combines TRBV7-2 with TRBJ2-7, with 8 nucleotides matching TRBD1. CDR1 and CDR2 (germline): SGHTA, FQGNSA. CDR3 length: 14 residues. The V and J ends lost 4 bases and 3 bases, in that order; junction bases with no gene match: 5.